Listed here is a single T cell receptor beta chain. A junction end diverges from the germline sequence, so it may reflect a read error. The sample comes from a study of graft-versus-host responses after intestinal transplantation. Background on the study: Those transplanted obtained multivisceral, liver-intestinal, or isolated intestinal grafts.

Germline V CDR1 and CDR2: SSHAT, FNYEAQ (reference sequence). The CDR3 sequence is 17 residues long. The researchers put approximately 200,000 CFSE-labeled responder cells into plates with approximately 200,000 irradiated, violet-dye-labeled stimulator cells. TCRdb's copy holds only in-frame clones and misses some; the assay was immunoSEQ multiplex PCR. In the table there are about 23,000 clones, about 45% of which are singletons. The V gene is TRBV7-7, the J gene TRBJ1-3, with D maybe TRBD1 (6 bases). This material consisted of alloreactive CD8+ T cells from a mixed lymphocyte reaction culture, taken before transplantation. Specified subset: CFSE-low proliferating T cells sorted from approximately 6-day pre-transplant mixed lymphocyte reaction (GvH or HvG direction). This TCR was sampled from a human patient who was an organ donor for intestinal transplantation. The DNA for the CDR3 is TGTGCTAGCAGCGCCCGACAGGTGGACCGCTCTGGAAACACCATATATTTT. Amino acid sequence: CASSARQVDRSGNTIYF.